Listed below are T cell receptor beta chains from one sample, sequenced in a study of cytomegalovirus exposure and HLA in healthy donors. TCRdb's copy holds only in-frame clones and misses some; the assay was immunoSEQ multiplex PCR. The profile shows approximately 70,000 clones, 70% to 85% of them singletons. Material: PBMCs. These receptors came from a human donor in good health. CDR3s leave out the opening cysteine and the closing phenylalanine or tryptophan. Clone size, where shown, is once, few, many, or a class for clones that have expanded.

abundance	v_gene	j_gene	CDR3aa
-	TRBV5-1	TRBJ2-7	ASSLGTVDYEQY
-	TRBV4-1	TRBJ1-2	ASSQEVRQYYGYT
-	TRBV5-4	TRBJ2-3	ASSSEDRAEDTQY
few	TRBV6-5	TRBJ1-1	TSTSQGEAF
-	TRBV7-6	TRBJ1-4	ASSPRQGSTNEKLF
-	TRBV5-1	TRBJ1-4	ASQNQGEANEKLF
-	TRBV30	TRBJ2-2	AWSFLWGHSGTGELF
-	TRBV7-8	TRBJ2-3	ASSLVVTDSVGTQY
-	TRBV25-1	TRBJ2-3	ASGTSASADTQY
-	TRBV4-2	TRBJ1-2	ASSQDAAGGNYGYT
-	TRBV2	TRBJ2-3	ASSQDSSTDTQY
-	TRBV28	TRBJ1-5	ASSRTVNQPQH
few	TRBV13	TRBJ2-7	ASSFSTGPAGEQY
few	TRBV30	TRBJ1-3	AWGTGSGNTIY
few	TRBV4-2	TRBJ2-7	ASSQAGVGYEQY
-	TRBV7-9	TRBJ2-1	ASSPTLAGGYNEQF
-	TRBV6-1	TRBJ2-7	ASSVILYEQY
-	TRBV5-6	TRBJ2-3	ASSFRDGRQTQY
-	TRBV19	TRBJ1-1	ASSIRTGANTEAF
-	TRBV5-6	TRBJ2-1	ASSLVIGTGLWNEQF
-	TRBV18	TRBJ2-7	ASSADRAREQY
few	TRBV27	TRBJ1-2	ASSLGGGLYGYT
-	TRBV10-3	TRBJ2-7	AISRQVSYEQY
medium-sized	TRBV6-1	TRBJ1-4	ASSESSGGVEKLF
few	TRBV11-2	TRBJ2-5	ASSLWGQVQETQY
few	TRBV28	TRBJ1-1	ASSLQGKAF
-	TRBV7-9	TRBJ2-7	ASSLTSYEQY
-	TRBV6-5	TRBJ1-4	ASSRTVREKLF
-	TRBV15	TRBJ2-2	ATSRERGLAGNTGELF
-	TRBV5-4	TRBJ2-2	ASSSDFSGRGTGELF
-	TRBV19	TRBJ1-1	ASSLQSGFLPEAF
-	TRBV7-9	TRBJ2-7	ASSAGSFATREQY
few	TRBV6-6	TRBJ2-7	ASSPSGNSYEQY